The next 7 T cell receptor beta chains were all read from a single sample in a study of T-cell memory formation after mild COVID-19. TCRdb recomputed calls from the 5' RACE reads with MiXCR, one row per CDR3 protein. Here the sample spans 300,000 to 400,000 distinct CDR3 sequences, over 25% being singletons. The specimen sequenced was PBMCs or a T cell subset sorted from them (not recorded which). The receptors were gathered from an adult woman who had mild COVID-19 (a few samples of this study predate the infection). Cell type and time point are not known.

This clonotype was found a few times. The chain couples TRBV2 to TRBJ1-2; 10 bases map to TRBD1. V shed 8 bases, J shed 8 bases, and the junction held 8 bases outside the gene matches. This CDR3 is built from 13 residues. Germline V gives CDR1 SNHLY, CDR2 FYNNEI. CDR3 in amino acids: CASGDRGRGGYTF. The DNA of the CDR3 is TGTGCCAGCGGAGACAGGGGGCGAGGAGGCTACACCTTC. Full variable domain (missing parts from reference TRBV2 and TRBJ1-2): EPEVTQTPSHQVTQMGQEVILRCVPISNHLYFYWYRQILGQKVEFLVSFYNNEISEKSEIFDDQFSVERPDGSNFTLKIRSTKLEDSAMYFCASGDRGRGGYTFGSGTRLTVV.

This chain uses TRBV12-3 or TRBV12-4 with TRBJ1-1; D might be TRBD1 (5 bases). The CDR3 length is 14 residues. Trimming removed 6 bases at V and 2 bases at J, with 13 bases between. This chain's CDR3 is CASRARTPNTEAFF. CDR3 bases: TGTGCCAGCAGGGCTAGGACACCCAACACTGAAGCTTTCTTT.

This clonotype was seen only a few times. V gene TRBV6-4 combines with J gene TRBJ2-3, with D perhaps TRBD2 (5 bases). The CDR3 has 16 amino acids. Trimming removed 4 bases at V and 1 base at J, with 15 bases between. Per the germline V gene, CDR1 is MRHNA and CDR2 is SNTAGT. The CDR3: CASSVSAASGTDTQYF. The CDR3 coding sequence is TGTGCCAGCAGTGTATCAGCGGCCTCGGGCACAGATACGCAGTATTTT.

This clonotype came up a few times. The CDR3 region has the DNA TGTGCCAGCAGGCCCGGGGTCACCGGGGAGCTGTTTTTT. Its translation is CASRPGVTGELFF. This chain links TRBV12-3 or TRBV12-4 with TRBJ2-2, with TRBD2 as a possible D gene (5 bases). There are 13 residues in the CDR3. The V end was cut by 6 bases, the J end by 4 bases, with 9 bases between.

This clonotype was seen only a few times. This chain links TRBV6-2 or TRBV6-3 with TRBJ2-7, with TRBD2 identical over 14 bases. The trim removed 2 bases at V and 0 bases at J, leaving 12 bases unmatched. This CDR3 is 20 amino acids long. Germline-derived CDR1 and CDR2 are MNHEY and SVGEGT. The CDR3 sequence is CASSYPEGLAGEPSSYEQYF. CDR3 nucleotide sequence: TGTGCCAGCAGTTACCCCGAGGGACTAGCGGGAGAGCCATCCTCCTACGAGCAGTACTTC.

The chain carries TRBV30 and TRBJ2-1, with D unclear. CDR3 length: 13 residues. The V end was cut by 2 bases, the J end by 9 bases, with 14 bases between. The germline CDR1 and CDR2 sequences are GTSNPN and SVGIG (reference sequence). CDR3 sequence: CAWSPNSGFEQFF. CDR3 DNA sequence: TGTGCCTGGAGTCCTAATTCAGGTTTTGAGCAGTTCTTC.

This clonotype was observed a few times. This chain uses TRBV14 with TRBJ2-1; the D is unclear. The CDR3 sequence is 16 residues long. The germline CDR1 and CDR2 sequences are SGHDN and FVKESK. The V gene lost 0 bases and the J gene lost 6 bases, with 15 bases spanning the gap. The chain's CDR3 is CASSQDLRLSPNEQFF. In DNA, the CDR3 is TGTGCCAGCAGCCAAGATCTTCGACTCTCTCCCAATGAGCAGTTCTTC.